This TCR beta chain originates from a study of blood T cell repertoires in COVID-19. In the source study's methods: Amplification with reference gene primers provided the estimates of nucleated cell counts. The repertoire was sequenced with immunoSEQ multiplex PCR; TCRdb's copy has only in-frame clones and lacks some. The V and J calls and clone size are taken from that table; D and trimming were inferred from the DNA. The profile shows about 490,000 clones, roughly 85% of them singletons. CDR1 SGDLS and CDR2 YYNGEE come from the germline V gene. V was shortened by 3 bases and J by 8 bases, with 23 bases between the two germline ends. CDR3 length equals 16 residues.

Sample: peripheral blood. The chain uses TRBV9 and TRBJ1-2; tentatively, D is TRBD1 (5 bases). This receptor was identified in a human donor in a cohort sampled during active COVID-19. The CDR3 loop is CASSASTGTPTRGYTF. The CDR3 coding sequence is TGTGCCAGCAGCGCCTCGACCGGGACTCCTACGAGGGGCTACACCTTC.